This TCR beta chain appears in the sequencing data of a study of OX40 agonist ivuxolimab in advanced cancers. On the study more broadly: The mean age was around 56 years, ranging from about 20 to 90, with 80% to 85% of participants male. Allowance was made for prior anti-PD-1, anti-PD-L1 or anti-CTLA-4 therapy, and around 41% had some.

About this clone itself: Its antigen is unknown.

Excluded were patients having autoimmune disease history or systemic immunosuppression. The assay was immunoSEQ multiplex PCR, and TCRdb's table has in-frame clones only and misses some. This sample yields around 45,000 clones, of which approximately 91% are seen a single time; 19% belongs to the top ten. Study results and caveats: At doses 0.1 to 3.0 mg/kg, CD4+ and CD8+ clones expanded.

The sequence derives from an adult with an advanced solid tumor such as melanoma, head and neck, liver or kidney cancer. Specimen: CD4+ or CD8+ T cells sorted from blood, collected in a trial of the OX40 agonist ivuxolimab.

In nucleotides, the CDR3 is TGTGCCAGCAGCTTAAACCCCCTCAGCACAGATACGCAGTATTTT. It translates to CASSLNPLSTDTQYF. The rearrangement joins TRBV7-9 to TRBJ2-3, with D uncertain. V was shortened by 2 bases and J by 0 bases, with 9 bases between the two germline ends. In germline, CDR1 is SEHNR, CDR2 FQNEAQ (reference sequence). The CDR3 runs 15 residues.